A selection of T cell receptor beta chains follows, all from one sample in a study of cytomegalovirus exposure and HLA in healthy donors. Data came from immunoSEQ multiplex PCR; TCRdb stores just in-frame clones and leaves some out. The table lists some 190,000 clones, around three quarters of them singletons. What was sequenced was PBMCs. The receptors derive from a woman in her twenties or thirties in good health and CMV-seronegative. CDR3s include the opening cysteine and the closing phenylalanine or tryptophan. A D gene is named only where the DNA matches it firmly. Size is omitted from some rows. Given values are once, few, many or a class for expanded clones.

clone_size: NA
v_call: TRBV15
j_call: TRBJ1-5
cdr3_length: 15
d_call: TRBD1
cdr3_nt: TGTGCCACCAGTCGCGGACAGGGGGCCAGACAGCCCCAGCATTTT
cdr3_aa: CATSRGQGARQPQHF

clone_size: NA
v_call: TRBV7-8
j_call: TRBJ1-3
cdr3_length: 15
d_call: NA
cdr3_nt: TGTGCCAGCAGCTCCGACAGGTTCTCTGGAAACACCATATATTTT
cdr3_aa: CASSSDRFSGNTIYF

clone_size: few
v_call: TRBV29-1
j_call: TRBJ1-2
cdr3_length: 12
d_call: NA
cdr3_nt: TGCAGCGTTGAAGGGGGCGACTATGGCTACACCTTC
cdr3_aa: CSVEGGDYGYTF

clone_size: NA
v_call: TRBV19
j_call: TRBJ2-1
cdr3_length: 19
d_call: TRBD2
cdr3_nt: TGTGCCAGTAGGATGGGACTAGCGGGGGGGTTGTCGTCCTACAATGAGCAGTTCTTC
cdr3_aa: CASRMGLAGGLSSYNEQFF

clone_size: NA
v_call: TRBV6-1
j_call: TRBJ2-3
cdr3_length: 15
d_call: NA
cdr3_nt: TGTGCCAGCAAACCGATGACAGGTAGCACAGATACGCAGTATTTT
cdr3_aa: CASKPMTGSTDTQYF

clone_size: NA
v_call: TRBV29-1
j_call: TRBJ1-2
cdr3_length: 14
d_call: TRBD1
cdr3_nt: TGCAGCGTTGAAGGGGCCGACAGGGGCTATGGCTACACCTTC
cdr3_aa: CSVEGADRGYGYTF

clone_size: NA
v_call: TRBV6-6
j_call: TRBJ2-7
cdr3_length: 13
d_call: NA
cdr3_nt: TGTGCCAGCAGCCGCCAGGGGCGATACGAGCAGTACTTC
cdr3_aa: CASSRQGRYEQYF

clone_size: NA
v_call: TRBV7-9
j_call: TRBJ1-2
cdr3_length: 13
d_call: NA
cdr3_nt: TGTGCCAGCAGCTCCTTGGAGGACTATGGCTACACCTTC
cdr3_aa: CASSSLEDYGYTF

clone_size: NA
v_call: TRBV25-1
j_call: TRBJ2-7
cdr3_length: 14
d_call: TRBD1
cdr3_nt: TGTGCCAGCAGTGCCGGGACAGCGACCTACGAGCAGTACTTC
cdr3_aa: CASSAGTATYEQYF

clone_size: few
v_call: TRBV6-1
j_call: TRBJ1-5
cdr3_length: 15
d_call: TRBD1
cdr3_nt: TGTGCCAGCAGATCGAATACAGGGGTCAATCAGCCCCAGCATTTT
cdr3_aa: CASRSNTGVNQPQHF

clone_size: NA
v_call: TRBV6-5
j_call: TRBJ2-3
cdr3_length: 14
d_call: TRBD2
cdr3_nt: TGTGCCAGCAGTTACGGCGGGGGGCCAGATACGCAGTATTTT
cdr3_aa: CASSYGGGPDTQYF

clone_size: few
v_call: TRBV30
j_call: TRBJ1-1
cdr3_length: 15
d_call: TRBD1
cdr3_nt: TGTGCCTGGAGTGGAGACAGGGGGATGAACACTGAAGCTTTCTTT
cdr3_aa: CAWSGDRGMNTEAFF

clone_size: once
v_call: TRBV5-6
j_call: TRBJ2-5
cdr3_length: 16
d_call: TRBD2
cdr3_nt: TGTGCCAGCAGCTCCGGTAGCGGGGGTAGGTCAGAGACCCAGTACTTC
cdr3_aa: CASSSGSGGRSETQYF

clone_size: once
v_call: TRBV27
j_call: TRBJ1-1
cdr3_length: 17
d_call: NA
cdr3_nt: TGTGCCAGCAGTTTAAATCCGACAGGCAGCATGAACACTGAAGCTTTCTTT
cdr3_aa: CASSLNPTGSMNTEAFF

clone_size: NA
v_call: TRBV7-3
j_call: TRBJ2-3
cdr3_length: 16
d_call: TRBD2
cdr3_nt: TGTGCCAGCAGCCCCCAGGCGGGGGGTTTCACAGATACGCAGTATTTT
cdr3_aa: CASSPQAGGFTDTQYF

clone_size: NA
v_call: TRBV27
j_call: TRBJ1-6
cdr3_length: 15
d_call: TRBD1
cdr3_nt: TGTGCCAGCAGTTCACGACAGGGGGTTAATTCACCCCTCCACTTT
cdr3_aa: CASSSRQGVNSPLHF

clone_size: NA
v_call: TRBV5-1
j_call: TRBJ2-5
cdr3_length: 14
d_call: NA
cdr3_nt: TGCGCCAGCAGCTTGCCAGGTGTCGAAGAGACCCAGTACTTC
cdr3_aa: CASSLPGVEETQYF

clone_size: NA
v_call: TRBV6-6
j_call: TRBJ2-3
cdr3_length: 16
d_call: TRBD1
cdr3_nt: TGTGCCAGCAGTTACCGGACAGGAGTGAGCACAGATACGCAGTATTTT
cdr3_aa: CASSYRTGVSTDTQYF

clone_size: NA
v_call: TRBV30
j_call: TRBJ2-1
cdr3_length: 14
d_call: NA
cdr3_nt: TGTGCCTGGAGTGTACGTCAGAGGGCCAGGCTGCAGTTCTTC
cdr3_aa: CAWSVRQRARLQFF

clone_size: NA
v_call: TRBV13
j_call: TRBJ2-7
cdr3_length: 17
d_call: TRBD2
cdr3_nt: TGTGCCAGCAGCTTATTGGGTCTAGCGGGGACTTCCTACGAGCAGTACTTC
cdr3_aa: CASSLLGLAGTSYEQYF

clone_size: NA
v_call: TRBV4-3
j_call: TRBJ2-3
cdr3_length: 15
d_call: NA
cdr3_nt: TGCGCCAGCAGCCAAGATTGGCCAGGGACAGATACGCAGTATTTT
cdr3_aa: CASSQDWPGTDTQYF

clone_size: few
v_call: TRBV29-1
j_call: TRBJ1-2
cdr3_length: 14
d_call: NA
cdr3_nt: TGCAGCGTTGAACTCCCGGGACATGTCTATGGCTACACCTTC
cdr3_aa: CSVELPGHVYGYTF

clone_size: NA
v_call: TRBV28
j_call: TRBJ2-1
cdr3_length: 16
d_call: TRBD1
cdr3_nt: TGTGCCAGCAGTTCGCAGGGGGTAGTGAATTACAATGAGCAGTTCTTC
cdr3_aa: CASSSQGVVNYNEQFF

clone_size: NA
v_call: TRBV25-1
j_call: TRBJ1-3
cdr3_length: 16
d_call: NA
cdr3_nt: TGTGCCAGCAGTGAATTTGGGCCGATCTCTGGAAACACCATATATTTT
cdr3_aa: CASSEFGPISGNTIYF

clone_size: NA
v_call: TRBV9
j_call: TRBJ2-3
cdr3_length: 16
d_call: TRBD2
cdr3_nt: TGTGCCAGCAGCACCGAGTCGGGGGGGAGCACAGATACGCAGTATTTT
cdr3_aa: CASSTESGGSTDTQYF

clone_size: NA
v_call: TRBV10-1
j_call: TRBJ2-7
cdr3_length: 14
d_call: TRBD1
cdr3_nt: TGCGCCAGCAGTGAGGGGACAGTGGTCTACGAGCAGTACTTC
cdr3_aa: CASSEGTVVYEQYF

clone_size: NA
v_call: TRBV10-1
j_call: TRBJ2-1
cdr3_length: 16
d_call: TRBD2
cdr3_nt: TGCGCCAGCGCTGCTAGCGGGGGGGCCGCCTACAATGAGCAGTTCTTC
cdr3_aa: CASAASGGAAYNEQFF

clone_size: NA
v_call: TRBV7-8
j_call: TRBJ1-1
cdr3_length: 15
d_call: TRBD1
cdr3_nt: TGTGCCAGCAGCTCGAGAGGACAGGGAATCACTGAAGCTTTCTTT
cdr3_aa: CASSSRGQGITEAFF

clone_size: NA
v_call: TRBV5-6
j_call: TRBJ2-5
cdr3_length: 15
d_call: TRBD1
cdr3_nt: TGTGCCAGCAGCTCCCCGGGACAGGGTGGAGAGACCCAGTACTTC
cdr3_aa: CASSSPGQGGETQYF

clone_size: NA
v_call: TRBV25-1
j_call: TRBJ2-3
cdr3_length: 15
d_call: TRBD1
cdr3_nt: TGTGCCAGCAGTGACGCCGGGACAGGGGCAGATACGCAGTATTTT
cdr3_aa: CASSDAGTGADTQYF

clone_size: NA
v_call: TRBV2
j_call: TRBJ2-7
cdr3_length: 13
d_call: NA
cdr3_nt: TGTGCCAGCAGGGCACAGAGCTCCTACGAGCAGTACTTC
cdr3_aa: CASRAQSSYEQYF

clone_size: NA
v_call: TRBV7-2
j_call: TRBJ1-6
cdr3_length: 14
d_call: TRBD1
cdr3_nt: TGTGCCAGCAGCTCGACAGGGGCCGCCTCACCCCTCCACTTT
cdr3_aa: CASSSTGAASPLHF

clone_size: few
v_call: TRBV5-3
j_call: TRBJ1-4
cdr3_length: 14
d_call: TRBD1
cdr3_nt: TGTGCCAGAAGCTGGACAGGGTGTAATGAAAAACTGTTTTTT
cdr3_aa: CARSWTGCNEKLFF

clone_size: NA
v_call: TRBV7-9
j_call: TRBJ1-1
cdr3_length: 13
d_call: NA
cdr3_nt: TGTGCCAGCAGCTTAGTTGAGGGCTCTGAAGCTTTCTTT
cdr3_aa: CASSLVEGSEAFF

clone_size: NA
v_call: TRBV7-2
j_call: TRBJ2-3
cdr3_length: 18
d_call: TRBD2
cdr3_nt: TGTGCCAGCAGCTCCGGACTAGCGGGAGTTCCTAGCACAGATACGCAGTATTTT
cdr3_aa: CASSSGLAGVPSTDTQYF

clone_size: NA
v_call: TRBV5-5
j_call: TRBJ1-5
cdr3_length: 14
d_call: TRBD1
cdr3_nt: TGTGCCAGCAGCGGCGGACAGGGGTTCAAGCCCCAGCATTTT
cdr3_aa: CASSGGQGFKPQHF

clone_size: NA
v_call: TRBV7-9
j_call: TRBJ2-7
cdr3_length: 13
d_call: NA
cdr3_nt: TGTGCCAGCAGCCCCAGACAAACCTACGAGCAGTACTTC
cdr3_aa: CASSPRQTYEQYF

clone_size: NA
v_call: TRBV9
j_call: TRBJ1-1
cdr3_length: 15
d_call: NA
cdr3_nt: TGTGCCAGCAGCGCTACAGGGTTAGTGGACACTGAAGCTTTCTTT
cdr3_aa: CASSATGLVDTEAFF

clone_size: NA
v_call: TRBV9
j_call: TRBJ2-5
cdr3_length: 17
d_call: TRBD2
cdr3_nt: TGTGCCAGCAGCGTGGGAGGGATTAATCTAAGGTGGGAGACCCAGTACTTC
cdr3_aa: CASSVGGINLRWETQYF

clone_size: few
v_call: TRBV5-1
j_call: TRBJ1-2
cdr3_length: 15
d_call: TRBD1
cdr3_nt: TGCGCCAGCAGCCCTGGACAGGTAGCTAACTATGGCTACACCTTC
cdr3_aa: CASSPGQVANYGYTF